One sample yielded the 27 T cell receptor beta chains listed below, sequenced in a study of T cell responses to AZD1222 COVID-19 vaccine. The data were produced by immunoSEQ multiplex PCR, yet TCRdb's version contains in-frame clones alone and is incomplete. In the table there are over 100,000 clones, roughly nine tenths of which are singletons. The sample in question was peripheral blood, obtained on day 0 of AZD1222 vaccination. The receptors stem from an adult in good health.

The CDR3: CAISEGQGGHGDTQYF. CDR3 coding DNA: TGTGCCATCAGTGAGGGGCAAGGGGGGCATGGAGATACGCAGTATTTT. The chain carries TRBV10-3 and TRBJ2-3; D may match TRBD1 or TRBD2 (6 bases each). Germline V lookup: CDR1 ENHRY, CDR2 SYGVKD. The CDR3 contains 16 residues. V shed 2 bases and J shed 5 bases, with 17 bases lying between them.

V usage is TRBV27 and J usage is TRBJ2-7; 10 bases agree with TRBD1. CDR1 MNHEY and CDR2 SMNVEV come from the germline V gene (reference sequence). The CDR3 runs 16 residues. The ends lost 2 bases at V and 2 bases at J; junction bases unmatched: 6. The CDR3: CASSLKGQGLTYEQYF. The CDR3 nucleotides read TGTGCCAGCAGTTTAAAGGGACAGGGGCTGACCTACGAGCAGTACTTC.

The V call is TRBV7-2, the J call TRBJ2-1; either TRBD1 or TRBD2 may fit D (5 bases each). Between the trimmed V and J ends, which lost 6 bases and 6 bases, there was a span of 21 bases. In germline, CDR1 is SGHTA, CDR2 FQGNSA. This CDR3 is 16 amino acids long. Here the CDR3 reads CASRSTGTGFSNEQFF. The CDR3 nucleotides read TGTGCCAGCAGATCCACCGGGACGGGGTTCTCCAATGAGCAGTTCTTC.

The genes are TRBV30 and TRBJ1-5; the D gene is possibly TRBD1 (6 bases). Per germline, CDR1 GTSNPN and CDR2 SVGIG (reference sequence). Trimming stripped 2 bases from V and 0 bases from J, with 11 bases between. The CDR3 covers 15 residues. The CDR3 region has the DNA TGTGCCTGGAGTCCGGGACACTATAGCAATCAGCCCCAGCATTTT. Translated, it gives CAWSPGHYSNQPQHF.

This chain joins TRBV2 and TRBJ2-3; 7 bases map to TRBD2. V lost 4 bases and J lost 1; bases outside the gene matches: 5. This CDR3 has 15 amino acids. CDR1 is SNHLY, CDR2 FYNNEI, per germline. CDR3: CASSGAGTGTDTQYF. The CDR3 DNA reads TGTGCCAGCAGTGGAGCGGGGACGGGCACAGATACGCAGTATTTT.

The chain uses TRBV5-5 and TRBJ2-3; TRBD2 matches at 10 bases. V shed 3 bases and J 0 bases; nucleotides not matched to a gene: 4. Per germline, CDR1 SGHKS and CDR2 YYEKEE (reference sequence). CDR3 length: 16 residues. CDR3 protein: CASSSGLAISTDTQYF. CDR3 bases: TGTGCCAGCAGCTCGGGACTAGCGATTAGCACAGATACGCAGTATTTT.

The J gene is TRBJ2-5, the V gene TRBV12-3 or TRBV12-4, with TRBD1 identical over 8 bases. V shed 6 bases and J 5 bases; nucleotides not matched to a gene: 2. This CDR3 spans 12 amino acids. The CDR3 bases are TGTGCCAGCAGCAGGACAGGGGAGACCCAGTACTTC. The encoded protein is CASSRTGETQYF.

Only one count was recorded for this clone. The rearrangement joins TRBV7-6 to TRBJ2-2, with D possibly TRBD1 on 5 matching bases. With 5 bases removed from V and 2 bases from J, the gap between germline ends came to 18 bases. The CDR3 runs to 17 residues. The germline gives CDR1 SGHVS, CDR2 FNYEAQ. The CDR3 nucleotides are TGTGCCAGCAGCCCTCAGGGATCCTTCCTTAACACCGGGGAGCTGTTTTTT. It yields the protein CASSPQGSFLNTGELFF.

The genes are TRBV5-3 and TRBJ1-3; D unresolved. TRBV5-3 is identified as an open reading frame with a role that is uncertain. V lost 4 bases, J lost 0 bases, and 11 bases lay in between. This CDR3 contains 15 residues. CDR3 nucleotide sequence: TGTGCCAGAAGCCGAGGACGGGGCTCTGGAAACACCATATATTTT. Amino acid sequence: CARSRGRGSGNTIYF.

The chain recombines TRBV28 with TRBJ2-7; 9 nucleotides agree with TRBD1. Germline CDR1 and CDR2: MDHEN and SYDVKM. V shed 6 bases and J 2 bases; nucleotides not matched to a gene: 11. This CDR3 has 16 residues. Written as DNA, the CDR3 is TGTGCCAGCAGGCCCGGACAGGGGAAATCGCCCTACGAGCAGTACTTC. Its protein product is CASRPGQGKSPYEQYF.

This chain uses TRBV6-2 or TRBV6-3 with TRBJ2-1; D unresolved. This CDR3 region has 13 residues. Germline values: CDR1 MNHEY, CDR2 SVGEGT. The V end lost 5 bases, the J end lost 7 bases, and 12 bases lay between the germline ends. The CDR3 protein is CASSHRRANEQFF. As DNA, the CDR3 is TGTGCCAGCAGTCACAGACGGGCGAATGAGCAGTTCTTC.

The chain uses TRBV5-4 and TRBJ2-1, with 11 bases lining up with TRBD2. The CDR3 totals 19 residues. Looked up from germline, CDR1 is SGHNT and CDR2 is YYREEE (reference sequence). With V trimmed by 4 bases and J by 6 bases, 18 bases remained unmatched. The CDR3 coding sequence is TGTGCCAGCAGCGTAGCGGGAGGGTTGCCCCGTCGAACGTCCAATGAGCAGTTCTTC. The encoded protein is CASSVAGGLPRRTSNEQFF.

The J gene is TRBJ2-1, the V gene TRBV5-4; possibly TRBD1 or TRBD2 for D (5 bases each). The CDR3 consists of 11 residues. CDR1 and CDR2 from the germline V gene are SGHNT and YYREEE (reference sequence). Trimming cost V 2 bases and J 13 bases, with 10 bases left between them. The CDR3 here is CASSFRDLQFF. The CDR3 bases are TGTGCCAGCAGCTTCCGGGACCTCCAGTTCTTC.

The V and J genes are TRBV2 and TRBJ2-1; a weak D match, TRBD2 (5 bases). This CDR3 contains 13 residues. Germline CDR1 and CDR2: SNHLY and FYNNEI. With 8 bases removed from V and 7 bases from J, the gap between germline ends came to 15 bases. The CDR3 sequence is CASLKRESNEQFF. The CDR3 DNA is TGTGCCAGCCTCAAGAGGGAAAGTAATGAGCAGTTCTTC.

The rearrangement links TRBV18 to TRBJ2-7; no clear D. Trimming took off 3 bases at V and 3 bases at J, with 6 bases between the two ends. CDR3 length equals 12 residues. Looked up from germline, CDR1 is KGHSH and CDR2 is LQKENI. CDR3 in amino acids: CASSPGNYEQYF. DNA of the CDR3: TGTGCCAGCTCACCCGGTAACTACGAGCAGTACTTC.

The gene calls are TRBV10-3 and TRBJ2-1; D call uncertain. V dropped 0 bases and J dropped 7 bases, with 4 bases sitting between them. The CDR3 is made up of 12 amino acids. Germline CDR1 ENHRY, CDR2 SYGVKD. The CDR3: CAISESTNEQFF. The CDR3 DNA reads as TGTGCCATCAGTGAGTCAACGAATGAGCAGTTCTTC.

The chain couples TRBV4-2 to TRBJ2-7, with no clear D. The V end was cut by 1 base, the J end by 4 bases, with 8 bases between. Per germline, CDR1 LGHNA and CDR2 YNFKEQ. The CDR3 extends over 13 amino acids. This chain's CDR3 is CASSQVQFYEQYF. CDR3 nucleotides: TGTGCCAGCAGCCAAGTCCAGTTTTACGAGCAGTACTTC.

The count of this clone is one. The J gene is TRBJ1-1, the V gene TRBV5-4, with unresolved D. The V gene's germline CDR1 is SGHNT and CDR2 YYREEE (reference sequence). The CDR3 contains 18 residues. The V end was cut by 1 base, the J end by 0 bases, with 19 bases between. The CDR3 nucleotides read TGTGCCAGCAGCTTGTGGTTATCGGCAGTTAAGGTGAACACTGAAGCTTTCTTT. This codes for CASSLWLSAVKVNTEAFF.

This sequence joins TRBV27 and TRBJ1-3; D is ambiguous. CDR3 size: 14 residues. The germline V and J ends were trimmed by 0 bases and 4 bases, with 7 bases remaining between them. The V gene's germline CDR1 is MNHEY and CDR2 SMNVEV (reference sequence). For the CDR3, the DNA is TGTGCCAGCAGTTTATCAGGGTCCGGAAACACCATATATTTT. Its translation: CASSLSGSGNTIYF.

The CDR3 sequence: CASSQVRSTGWGYTF. CDR3 nucleotides: TGCGCCAGCAGCCAAGTGCGAAGCACAGGGTGGGGCTACACCTTC. J is TRBJ1-2 and V is TRBV4-1; possibly TRBD1 for D (6 bases). There are 15 residues in the CDR3. Germline values: CDR1 MGHRA, CDR2 YSYEKL. V was shortened by 1 base and J by 8 bases, with 17 bases between the two germline ends.

This chain uses TRBV27 with TRBJ2-7, with 8 bases aligning to TRBD2. Per germline, CDR1 MNHEY and CDR2 SMNVEV (reference sequence). Trimming took 1 base from V and 2 from J; bases not matched to a gene: 13. This CDR3 has 18 residues. The CDR3 DNA follows: TGTGCCAGCAGTTTATTCGGTCGGAGCGGGAGTATAACCTACGAGCAGTACTTC. Amino acid sequence: CASSLFGRSGSITYEQYF.

The rearrangement joins TRBV10-3 to TRBJ1-2; 8 bases are shared with TRBD1. V was clipped by 3 bases and J by 7 bases; unmatched bases: 10. The CDR3 length is 15 residues. CDR1 ENHRY and CDR2 SYGVKD come from the germline V gene. CDR3 coding DNA: TGTGCCATCAGTGATATGGGACAGGCCGTGGGTGGCTACACCTTC. It specifies CAISDMGQAVGGYTF.

This clone has a handful of counts. The gene calls are TRBV2 and TRBJ2-3, with a weak D call TRBD1 (5 bases). Per the germline V gene, CDR1 is SNHLY and CDR2 is FYNNEI. The CDR3 is made up of 11 amino acids. Trimming left V 5 bases short and J 7 bases short, with 7 bases between. The CDR3 DNA sequence: TGTGCCAGCAGTCGACAGTATACGCAGTATTTT. This translates into CASSRQYTQYF.

The rearrangement uses TRBV12-3 or TRBV12-4 and TRBJ1-5; TRBD1 is a possible D gene (6 bases). Trimming took off 10 bases at V and 3 bases at J, with 13 bases between the two ends. The CDR3 runs to 13 residues. The CDR3 loop reads CATAQGFNQPQHF. The CDR3 region has the DNA TGTGCCACCGCACAGGGCTTCAATCAGCCCCAGCATTTT.

The chain employs TRBV24-1 and TRBJ2-1; no clear D. Looked up from germline, CDR1 is KGHDR and CDR2 is SFDVKD. V lost 3 bases, J lost 12 bases, and 17 bases lay in between. The CDR3 sequence is 14 residues long. CDR3 loop: CATSDHLDDQVQFF. Here the CDR3 DNA reads TGTGCCACCAGTGATCACTTGGACGATCAAGTGCAGTTCTTC.

The J gene is TRBJ1-1, the V gene TRBV2; 8 nucleotides match TRBD1. This CDR3 comprises 14 residues. Trimming cost V 5 bases and J 6 bases; bases outside gene matches: 8. Per the germline V gene, CDR1 is SNHLY and CDR2 is FYNNEI. The CDR3: CASSLEGQGAEAFF. DNA for the CDR3: TGTGCCAGCAGTCTAGAAGGACAGGGCGCTGAAGCTTTCTTT.

The chain links TRBV18 to TRBJ1-4, with 7 bases that match TRBD1. The CDR3 length is 14 residues. With 5 bases clipped from V and 5 bases from J, the junction kept 5 bases outside the gene matches. Germline values: CDR1 KGHSH, CDR2 LQKENI. Here the CDR3 reads CASSSDRANEKLFF. The CDR3 DNA sequence: TGTGCCAGCTCATCAGACAGGGCGAATGAAAAACTGTTTTTT.